The following is a TCR beta chain sequence with its context. As yet, its antigen is unknown. This record belongs to a study of cytomegalovirus exposure and HLA in healthy donors. Whole-study results and caveats: Listed as cytomegalovirus-associated were 150 to 200 TCR beta chains. The likely origin of a cluster of highly shared sequence variants was a sequencing artifact. It was reported that TCR beta sequences correctly inferred the HLA-A and HLA-B alleles for most subjects. Most TCR sequences were uncommon, yet certain public TCRs appeared in many donors.

V lost 0 bases and J 10 bases, leaving 19 bases between the germline ends. CDR1 is SEHNR, CDR2 FQNEAQ, per germline (reference sequence). CDR3 length: 15 amino acids. In the PCR, 60 Vbeta and 13 Jbeta primers were used. The repertoire was sequenced with immunoSEQ multiplex PCR; TCRdb's copy has only in-frame clones and lacks some. The repertoire holds over 100,000 clones, with 63% as singletons. The receptor was isolated from a man in his forties in good health and CMV-seropositive. V is TRBV7-9 and J is TRBJ2-7, with D maybe TRBD1 (5 bases). The sequencing input was PBMCs. As DNA, the CDR3 is TGTGCCAGCAGCTTAGCGGGTGGCCAGGGCACAGCTCAGTACTTC. Its translation is CASSLAGGQGTAQYF.